The 13 T cell receptor beta chains below were found in one sample sequenced in a study of blood T cells in healthy people across ages. Primed by a sample-barcoded 5' primer and a J-beta primer mix, a second PCR proceeded for about 6 to 11 cycles. In TCRdb, the 5' RACE reads were re-called with MiXCR into one record per CDR3 protein. This table holds some 940,000 distinct CDR3 sequences, 25% to 30% found once. The sample also formed part of further work on T cells of mothers and their children.

Sequenced material: blood. All receptors derive from a woman aged 40 to 50 in good health.

This clonotype was found a few times. The J gene is TRBJ2-7, the V gene TRBV5-1, with D perhaps matching TRBD1 (5 bases). The V gene's germline CDR1 is SGHRS and CDR2 YFSETQ. The CDR3 covers 14 residues. Trimming took 4 bases from V and 6 from J, leaving 17 bases between them. The CDR3 protein is CASSPGWGSREQYF. The CDR3 DNA is TGCGCCAGCAGCCCCGGTTGGGGCTCTCGCGAGCAGTACTTC.

This clonotype turned up a few times. V is TRBV21-1 and J is TRBJ2-7; the D call in the table, TRBD2, was not verified against the DNA. TRBV21-1 counts as a pseudogene. There are 18 residues in the CDR3. The CDR3 DNA follows: TGTGCCAGCAGCCTATCGACTAGCGGGGGATTAATCTCCTACGAGCAGTACTTC. It specifies CASSLSTSGGLISYEQYF.

This clonotype has just a few counts. DNA of the CDR3: TGTGCCAGCAGCCCCTACCTGACAGGGACAGAGACCCAGTACTTC. This sequence encodes CASSPYLTGTETQYF. The J gene is TRBJ2-7, the V gene TRBV6-5; 7 nucleotides match TRBD1. The closer fit of TRBJ2-5 to the DNA end suggests the J call may be wrong. The CDR3 runs 15 residues. Germline assignment: CDR1 MNHEY and CDR2 SVGAGI.

This clonotype occurred many times. The chain combines TRBV20-1 with TRBJ2-5; TRBD1 aligns across 8 bases. The CDR3 has 15 amino acids. The junction had 5 bases not matched to a gene; V was cut back by 0 bases and J by 2 bases. CDR1 and CDR2 (germline): DFQATT, SNEGSKA (reference sequence). CDR3 nucleotides: TGCAGTGCTAGAGATAGACAGGGGAGTCAAGAGACCCAGTACTTC. It is translated as CSARDRQGSQETQYF.

The genes are TRBV29-1 and TRBJ1-5; maybe TRBD1 (5 bases). V gave up 7 bases and J gave up 2 bases, with 9 bases separating them. Germline V gene lookup returns CDR1 SQVTM and CDR2 ANQGSEA. This CDR3 has 12 residues. The CDR3 loop reads CSGRDGNQPQHF. CDR3 DNA sequence: TGCAGCGGCAGGGACGGCAATCAGCCCCAGCATTTT. Full variable domain (remainder filled in from reference TRBV29-1 and TRBJ1-5): SAVISQKPSRDICQRGTSLTIQCQVDSQVTMMFWYRQQPGQSLTLIATANQGSEATYESGFVIDKFPISRPNLTFSTLTVSNMSPEDSSIYLCSGRDGNQPQHFGDGTRLSIL.

This clonotype occurred many times. V and J are TRBV11-2 and TRBJ1-6; TRBD1 matches 8 bases. V shed 5 bases, J shed 6 bases, and the junction held 9 bases outside the gene matches. This CDR3 has 16 residues. Germline V gives CDR1 SGHAT, CDR2 FQNNGV. The CDR3 loop reads CASSLGQGTGNSPLHF. The DNA for the CDR3 is TGTGCCAGCAGCCTAGGACAGGGTACGGGTAATTCACCCCTCCACTTT.

The chain is built from TRBV2 and TRBJ1-3, with D possibly TRBD1 on 5 matching bases. Per germline, CDR1 SNHLY and CDR2 FYNNEI. There are 13 residues in the CDR3. V was cut by 7 bases and J by 4 bases, with 11 bases left in between. The DNA for the CDR3 is TGTGCCAGCACAGGGTTTTCAGGAAACACCATATATTTT. This codes for CASTGFSGNTIYF.

The chain links TRBV18 to TRBJ2-2; D unclear. This CDR3 contains 12 residues. The V gene's germline CDR1 is KGHSH and CDR2 LQKENI. Trimming removed 0 bases at V and 7 bases at J, with 3 bases between. The CDR3 region is CASSPPLGELFF. The CDR3, as DNA: TGTGCCAGCTCACCACCGCTCGGGGAGCTGTTTTTT. Variable domain in full (rest from reference TRBV18 and TRBJ2-2): NAGVMQNPRHLVRRRGQEARLRCSPMKGHSHVYWYRQLPEEGLKFMVYLQKENIIDESGMPKERFSAEFPKEGPSILRIQQVVRGDSAAYFCASSPPLGELFFGEGSRLTVL.

With regard to this clonotype: One end of the junction fails to match germline, which may point to a read error. The chain employs TRBV12-3 or TRBV12-4 and TRBJ2-1; TRBD1 might be the D (6 bases). The CDR3 totals 15 residues. DNA of the CDR3: TGTGCCAGCAGTTTAGTCCAGGGGCCAAGCAATGAGCAGTTCTTT. Its translation: CASSLVQGPSNEQFF.

The gene calls are TRBV9 and TRBJ2-5; D possibly matches TRBD1 or TRBD2 (6 bases each). In germline, CDR1 is SGDLS, CDR2 YYNGEE. This CDR3 contains 13 residues. Trimming left V 4 bases short and J 5 bases short, with 12 bases between. The CDR3 sequence is CASSRQEGETQYF. For the CDR3, the DNA is TGTGCCAGCAGCAGACAGGAGGGGGAGACCCAGTACTTC.

This clonotype was recorded at least ten times. CDR3 sequence reads: CAISGRQGAYEQYF. CDR3 sequence (DNA): TGTGCCATCAGTGGGCGACAGGGGGCCTACGAGCAGTACTTC. This chain uses TRBV10-3 with TRBJ2-7; TRBD1 matches at 9 bases. The CDR3 totals 14 residues. V was pared by 4 bases and J by 2 bases, with 3 bases of the junction left unmatched. Germline CDR1 reads ENHRY; CDR2 reads SYGVKD.

V usage is TRBV20-1 and J usage is TRBJ1-1; D may be TRBD1 (5 bases). The V end lost 1 base, the J end lost 5 bases, and 11 bases lay between the germline ends. CDR3 length equals 13 residues. Looked up from germline, CDR1 is DFQATT and CDR2 is SNEGSKA (reference sequence). CDR3 nucleotide sequence: TGCAGTGCTAGAGGGGACGGGGGGACTGAAGCTTTCTTT. It specifies CSARGDGGTEAFF.

This clonotype was recorded a few times. This chain uses TRBV7-9 with TRBJ1-2; the D is unclear. CDR1 SEHNR and CDR2 FQNEAQ come from the germline V gene (reference sequence). V dropped 5 bases and J dropped 8 bases, with 9 bases sitting between them. The CDR3 is made up of 11 amino acids. The CDR3 loop is CASSPVGGYTF. In DNA form, the CDR3 reads TGTGCCAGCAGCCCCGTCGGGGGCTACACCTTC.